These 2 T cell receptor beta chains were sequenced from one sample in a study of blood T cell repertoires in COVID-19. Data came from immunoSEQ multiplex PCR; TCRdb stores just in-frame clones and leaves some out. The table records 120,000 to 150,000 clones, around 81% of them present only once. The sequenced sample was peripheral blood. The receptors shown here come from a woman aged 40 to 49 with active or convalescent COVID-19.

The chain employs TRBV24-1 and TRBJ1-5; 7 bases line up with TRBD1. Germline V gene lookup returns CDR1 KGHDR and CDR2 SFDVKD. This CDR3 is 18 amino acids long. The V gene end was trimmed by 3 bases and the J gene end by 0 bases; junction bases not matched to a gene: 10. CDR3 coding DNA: TGTGCCACCAGTGATCCCCTGACGACAGGGCATAGCAATCAGCCCCAGCATTTT. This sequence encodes CATSDPLTTGHSNQPQHF.

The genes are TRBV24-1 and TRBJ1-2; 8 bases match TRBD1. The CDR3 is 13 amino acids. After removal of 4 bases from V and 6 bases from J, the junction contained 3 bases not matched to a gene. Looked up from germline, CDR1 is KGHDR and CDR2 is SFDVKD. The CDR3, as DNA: TGTGCCACCAGTGACGGACAGGGACATGGCTACACCTTC. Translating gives CATSDGQGHGYTF.